This TCR beta chain was retrieved from a study of a mutant IDH1 vaccine in newly diagnosed glioma. Study as a whole: Patients under treatment included roughly 60% males and about 40% females and had a mean age of roughly 43 years.

Data came from immunoSEQ multiplex PCR; TCRdb stores just in-frame clones and leaves some out. The sample includes tens of thousands of clones, around 80% seen only once; the top ten take 5.3%. V gave up 6 bases and J gave up 5 bases, with 11 bases separating them. This CDR3 has 12 residues. Per germline, CDR1 MNHNY and CDR2 SVGAGI (reference sequence). The time point is: baseline, week 1 (first vaccination visit). The treatment was: pre-vaccination baseline after standard-of-care therapy. Each donor presented with a new WHO grade 3 or 4 astrocytoma that tested IDH1-mutant and showed ATRX loss. The sequencing used PBMCs, collected from a glioma patient treated with radiotherapy, temozolomide or both. The receptor was derived from a man aged 40-50 years with glioma. Some clones in this sample may be carry-over from other donors' samples. The chain joins TRBV6-6 to TRBJ2-7; D may correspond to TRBD1 or TRBD2 (5 bases each). The CDR3 bases are TGTGCCAGCAGACCCGGGACGGACGAGCAGTACTTC. Protein: CASRPGTDEQYF.